The rows below give T cell receptor beta chains drawn from one sample of a study of vaccination and CD4 T cells after COVID-19. One entry per CDR3 protein results from TCRdb running MiXCR on the PCR reads. This table has several thousand distinct CDR3 sequences, around 30% appearing once. Their cognate antigens are unknown. Sequences were derived from CD4+ T cells from blood, cultured in vitro, sampled after SARS-CoV-2 vaccination. The origin of the receptors is a human donor who had recovered from COVID-19. The CDR3 runs from the conserved cysteine through the conserved F or W. The D gene is left open where the match is weak. Clone size is not always given. Where it is, it says once, few, many or a class for expanded clones.

CDR3: CATSDLHVDQPQHF; DNA: TGTGCCACCAGTGATTTGCATGTCGATCAGCCCCAGCATTTT; J: TRBJ1-5; size: -; D: -; V: TRBV24-1
CDR3: CASRPEGGGLETQYF; DNA: TGTGCCAGCAGACCAGAGGGGGGGGGCCTTGAGACCCAGTACTTC; J: TRBJ2-5; size: -; D: -; V: TRBV7-4
CDR3: CASSMGLNTGELFF; DNA: TGTGCCAGCAGCATGGGACTAAACACCGGGGAGCTGTTTTTT; J: TRBJ2-2; size: -; D: TRBD2; V: TRBV7-6
CDR3: CASSQVCSGRGWEFF; DNA: TGCGCCAGCAGCCAAGTTTGTAGCGGGAGAGGCTGGGAGTTCTTC; J: TRBJ2-1; size: -; D: TRBD2; V: TRBV4-3
CDR3: CASSSTSGVETQYF; DNA: TGTGCCAGCAGCTCGACTAGCGGGGTTGAGACCCAGTACTTC; J: TRBJ2-5; size: medium-sized; D: TRBD2; V: TRBV7-2
CDR3: CASSAYKEDLETQYF; DNA: TGTGCCAGCAGCGCCTACAAGGAGGATTTGGAGACCCAGTACTTC; J: TRBJ2-5; size: -; D: -; V: TRBV11-1
CDR3: CASSSITSGSKQYF; DNA: TGTGCCAGCAGCTCCATCACTAGCGGGAGCAAGCAGTACTTC; J: TRBJ2-7; size: few; D: TRBD2; V: TRBV7-2
CDR3: CSARSGDFPGTEAFF; DNA: TGCAGTGCTAGATCGGGGGACTTCCCGGGGACTGAAGCTTTCTTT; J: TRBJ1-1; size: few; D: -; V: TRBV20-1
CDR3: CATSDPGTDGAEQYF; DNA: TGTGCCACCAGTGACCCCGGGACCGATGGAGCCGAGCAGTACTTC; J: TRBJ2-7; size: -; D: -; V: TRBV24-1
CDR3: CSANPDPGLAVYNEQFF; DNA: TGCAGTGCTAATCCGGACCCCGGACTAGCGGTTTACAATGAGCAGTTCTTC; J: TRBJ2-1; size: -; D: TRBD2; V: TRBV20-1
CDR3: CASSYRAGISTDTQYF; DNA: TGTGCCAGCAGTTACCGAGCGGGGATTAGCACAGATACGCAGTATTTT; J: TRBJ2-3; size: -; D: TRBD2; V: TRBV6-5
CDR3: CASSSRGEQPQHF; DNA: TGTGCCAGCAGCTCAAGGGGGGAACAGCCCCAGCATTTT; J: TRBJ1-5; size: few; D: -; V: TRBV7-2
CDR3: CASSNMDRSPRYF; DNA: TGTGCCAGCAGCAACATGGACAGATCACCCCGGTACTTC; J: TRBJ2-7; size: -; D: -; V: TRBV21-1
CDR3: CASDRAGGMDTQYF; DNA: TGTGCCAGCGACAGGGCAGGGGGTATGGATACGCAGTATTTT; J: TRBJ2-3; size: medium-sized; D: TRBD1; V: TRBV28
CDR3: CASSMARQGGYTF; DNA: TGTGCCAGTAGTATGGCCAGGCAGGGTGGCTACACCTTC; J: TRBJ1-2; size: -; D: -; V: TRBV19
CDR3: CSARGGEGRATEAFF; DNA: TGCAGTGCTAGAGGAGGGGAAGGGAGGGCCACTGAAGCTTTCTTT; J: TRBJ1-1; size: -; D: -; V: TRBV20-1
CDR3: CASRLAFGQDRNPQETQYF; DNA: TGTGCAAGTCGCTTAGCTTTTGGACAGGACCGTAATCCGCAAGAGACCCAGTACTTC; J: TRBJ2-5; size: -; D: -; V: TRBV12-2
CDR3: CASSQGQYEQYF; DNA: TGTGCCAGCAGTCAGGGACAGTACGAGCAGTACTTC; J: TRBJ2-7; size: -; D: TRBD1; V: TRBV28
CDR3: CASSASNNSPLHF; DNA: TGTGCCAGCAGTGCCAGTAATAATTCACCCCTCCACTTT; J: TRBJ1-6; size: -; D: -; V: TRBV6-1
CDR3: CASSRGQGWGNTEAFF; DNA: TGTGCCAGCAGTCGCGGACAGGGATGGGGAAACACTGAAGCTTTCTTT; J: TRBJ1-1; size: -; D: TRBD1; V: TRBV6-1
CDR3: CASSPRSVGPGYEQYF; DNA: TGTGCCAGCAGCCCCCGTTCCGTCGGTCCTGGGTACGAGCAGTACTTC; J: TRBJ2-7; size: -; D: -; V: TRBV7-2
CDR3: CASSPMGKVGTGDYEQYF; DNA: TGTGCCAGCAGCCCAATGGGCAAAGTCGGGACAGGGGACTACGAGCAGTACTTC; J: TRBJ2-7; size: few; D: TRBD1; V: TRBV28
CDR3: CASSWERGVYEQYF; DNA: TGTGCCAGCAGCTGGGAGCGGGGGGTCTACGAGCAGTACTTC; J: TRBJ2-7; size: -; D: TRBD2; V: TRBV11-2
CDR3: CASNREGLPATHYEQYF; DNA: TGTGCCAGCAACCGCGAAGGACTCCCGGCAACTCACTACGAGCAGTACTTC; J: TRBJ2-7; size: -; D: -; V: TRBV7-9
CDR3: CSARDPSQGAEAFF; DNA: TGCAGTGCTAGAGATCCGTCGCAGGGGGCGGAAGCTTTCTTT; J: TRBJ1-1; size: -; D: TRBD1; V: TRBV20-1
CDR3: CASSQRLAGPTDTQYF; DNA: TGTGCCAGCAGCCAACGGTTAGCGGGCCCCACAGATACGCAGTATTTT; J: TRBJ2-3; size: -; D: TRBD2; V: TRBV5-4
CDR3: CASRLWTGKEETQYF; DNA: TGTGCCAGCCGTCTCTGGACAGGGAAGGAAGAGACCCAGTACTTC; J: TRBJ2-5; size: medium-sized; D: TRBD1; V: TRBV28
CDR3: CASSFVGRQLAGVF; DNA: TGTGCCAGCAGTTTCGTCGGGCGTCAGCTCGCGGGGGTCTTT; J: TRBJ1-1; size: few; D: -; V: TRBV28
CDR3: CASSSRSRGGGYTF; DNA: TGTGCCAGCAGTTCACGGTCCAGGGGTGGGGGCTACACCTTC; J: TRBJ1-2; size: -; D: -; V: TRBV28
CDR3: CASSLGTARNQETQYF; DNA: TGTGCCAGCAGCTTAGGGACAGCTCGCAACCAAGAGACCCAGTACTTC; J: TRBJ2-5; size: medium-sized; D: -; V: TRBV7-9
CDR3: CSARDRSFSGNTIYF; DNA: TGCAGTGCTAGGGACAGATCTTTCTCTGGAAACACCATATATTTT; J: TRBJ1-3; size: -; D: -; V: TRBV20-1
CDR3: CAGRGTAYEQYF; DNA: TGTGCCGGGCGGGGGACAGCTTACGAGCAGTACTTC; J: TRBJ2-7; size: few; D: -; V: TRBV19
CDR3: CASVRQGVGYEQYF; DNA: TGTGCCAGCGTGCGACAGGGAGTGGGCTACGAGCAGTACTTC; J: TRBJ2-7; size: few; D: TRBD1; V: TRBV12-3/TRBV12-4
CDR3: CASSYFSGGPTYEQYF; DNA: TGTGCCAGCAGTTACTTTAGCGGGGGGCCCACCTACGAGCAGTACTTC; J: TRBJ2-7; size: -; D: TRBD2; V: TRBV6-5
CDR3: CAISGGGPYEQYF; DNA: TGTGCCATCAGTGGGGGGGGCCCCTACGAGCAGTACTTC; J: TRBJ2-7; size: few; D: -; V: TRBV10-3
CDR3: CASSLDSLTGQPQHF; DNA: TGTGCCAGCAGCTTAGACTCTCTTACTGGTCAGCCCCAGCATTTT; J: TRBJ1-5; size: -; D: -; V: TRBV11-2
CDR3: CASSSGTGSEQYF; DNA: TGCGCCAGCAGCTCCGGGACAGGGAGTGAGCAGTACTTC; J: TRBJ2-7; size: once; D: TRBD1; V: TRBV5-1
CDR3: CASSFVWGYEQYF; DNA: TGTGCCAGCAGTTTTGTCTGGGGCTACGAGCAGTACTTC; J: TRBJ2-7; size: -; D: -; V: TRBV27
CDR3: CASTRLAGGRSSYNEQFF; DNA: TGTGCCAGCACCAGACTAGCGGGAGGGCGAAGCTCCTACAATGAGCAGTTCTTC; J: TRBJ2-1; size: few; D: TRBD2; V: TRBV27
CDR3: CSAWGQGASYEQYF; DNA: TGCAGTGCTTGGGGACAGGGGGCTTCCTACGAGCAGTACTTC; J: TRBJ2-7; size: -; D: TRBD1; V: TRBV20-1
CDR3: CASSGYRGNEQFF; DNA: TGTGCCAGCAGTGGATACAGGGGAAATGAGCAGTTCTTC; J: TRBJ2-1; size: once; D: TRBD1; V: TRBV6-1
CDR3: CASSLSSWLAGHYEQYF; DNA: TGTGCCAGCAGTCTCTCAAGTTGGCTAGCGGGGCACTACGAGCAGTACTTC; J: TRBJ2-7; size: -; D: TRBD2; V: TRBV28
CDR3: CASSPDTYQETQYF; DNA: TGTGCCAGCAGTCCCGACACTTACCAAGAGACCCAGTACTTC; J: TRBJ2-5; size: -; D: -; V: TRBV27
CDR3: CSARDSAGGPETQYF; DNA: TGCAGTGCTAGAGATTCGGCGGGAGGGCCCGAGACCCAGTACTTC; J: TRBJ2-5; size: few; D: TRBD2; V: TRBV20-1
CDR3: CASSSRQGNQPQHF; DNA: TGTGCCAGCAGCTCTCGACAGGGGAATCAGCCCCAGCATTTT; J: TRBJ1-5; size: -; D: TRBD1; V: TRBV7-8